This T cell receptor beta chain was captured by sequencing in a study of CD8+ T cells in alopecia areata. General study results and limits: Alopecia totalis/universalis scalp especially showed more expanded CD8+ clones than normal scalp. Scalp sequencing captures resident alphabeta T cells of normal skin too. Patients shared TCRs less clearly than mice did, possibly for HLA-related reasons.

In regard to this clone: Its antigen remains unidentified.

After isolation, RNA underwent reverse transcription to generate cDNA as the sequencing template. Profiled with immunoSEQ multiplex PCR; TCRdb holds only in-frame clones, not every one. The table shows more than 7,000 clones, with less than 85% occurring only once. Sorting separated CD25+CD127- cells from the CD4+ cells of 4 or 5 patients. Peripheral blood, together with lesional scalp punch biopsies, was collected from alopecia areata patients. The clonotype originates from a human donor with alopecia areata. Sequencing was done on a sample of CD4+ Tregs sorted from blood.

CDR3 sequence: CASSPQGELTDTQYF. CDR3 coding DNA: TGTGCCAGCTCACCACAGGGGGAGTTGACAGATACGCAGTATTTT. V is TRBV18 and J is TRBJ2-3; possible D gene TRBD1, 6 bases. CDR3 length: 15 residues. The germline V gene encodes CDR1 KGHSH and CDR2 LQKENI. Deletions cut 1 base from V and 3 bases from J, with 11 bases between.